The present entry profiles one TCR beta chain with its context. In the authors' workflow: Reference gene primers were amplified, and this amplification served to estimate nucleated cell counts. Repertoires were generated with immunoSEQ multiplex PCR, while TCRdb's copy carries only in-frame clones and drops some. V, J and clone size were drawn from that table, and D and trimming were deduced from the DNA. The sample shows 200,000 to 300,000 clones, roughly 90% of them seen only once. With 2 bases removed from V and 4 bases from J, the gap between germline ends came to 15 bases. Germline V gene lookup returns CDR1 LGHNT and CDR2 FRNRAP. The CDR3 spans 16 residues. This sample stems from a study of blood T cell repertoires in COVID-19. Whole-study context: Sources were T cells, B-cell-depleted T cells, or PBMCs; the material itself was cDNA or gDNA.

Participants were aged about 18 to 100 years from 20 to 30 US areas. The sequenced sample was PBMCs or T cells enriched from blood (not recorded which). The V gene is TRBV12-5, the J gene TRBJ1-5; D is undetermined. This TCR was recovered from a woman in her twenties or thirties with acute COVID-19. The CDR3: CASGLIGSGGNQPQHF. The CDR3 DNA reads TGTGCTAGTGGTTTGATAGGGTCCGGAGGGAATCAGCCCCAGCATTTT.